The entry that follows covers one TCR beta chain sequence. Its antigen is unidentified. A read error may account for a junction end that differs from germline. The data stem from a study of follicular helper T cells after annual influenza vaccination. Study results and caveats: ICOS+CD38+ cTfh clonality tracked population frequency, and its change tracked circulating plasmablast change.

Time point: 2014-2015 season, 7 days after vaccination. Donors with HIV/AIDS, active malignancy, immunomodulators or active illness were excluded. Sorted cTfh were non-naive CD4+CXCR5+PD-1+, either ICOS+CD38+ or ICOS-CD38-. The CDR3 extends over 15 amino acids. Looked up from germline, CDR1 is MDHEN and CDR2 is SYDVKM. The data were produced by immunoSEQ multiplex PCR, yet TCRdb's version contains in-frame clones alone and is incomplete. The repertoire holds some 15,000 clones, with approximately 84% as singletons. V is TRBV28 and J is TRBJ1-1, with a tentative D call TRBD1 (5 bases). Source: CXCR5+ CD38- circulating T follicular helper cells from blood, taken 7 days after influenza vaccination. Subset: circulating Tfh, non-naive CD4+CXCR5+PD-1+ (ICOS+CD38+ or ICOS-CD38-). The sequence was obtained from an adult who received the influenza vaccine. In DNA, the CDR3 is TGTGCCAGCAGCCCGCTTGGGGGGAGAGGACCTGAGGCTTTCTTT. The encoded protein is CASSPLGGRGPEAFF.